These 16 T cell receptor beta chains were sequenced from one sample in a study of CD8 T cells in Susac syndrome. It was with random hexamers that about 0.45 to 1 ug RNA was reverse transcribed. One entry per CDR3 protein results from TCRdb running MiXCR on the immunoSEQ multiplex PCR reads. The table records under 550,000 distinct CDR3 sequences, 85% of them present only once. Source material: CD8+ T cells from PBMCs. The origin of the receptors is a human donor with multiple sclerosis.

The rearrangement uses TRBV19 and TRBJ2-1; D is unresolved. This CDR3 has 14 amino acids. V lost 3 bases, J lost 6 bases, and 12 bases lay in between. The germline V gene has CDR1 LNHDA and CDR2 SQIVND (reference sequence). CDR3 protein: CASSIGFSINEQFF. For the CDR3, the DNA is TGTGCCAGTAGTATCGGTTTCTCGATCAATGAGCAGTTCTTC.

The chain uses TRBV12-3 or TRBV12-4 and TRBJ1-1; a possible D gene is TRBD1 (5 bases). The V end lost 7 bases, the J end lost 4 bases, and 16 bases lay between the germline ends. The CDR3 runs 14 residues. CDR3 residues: CASTLTGRGTEAFF. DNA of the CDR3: TGTGCCAGCACTCTGACGGGGAGGGGCACTGAAGCTTTCTTT.

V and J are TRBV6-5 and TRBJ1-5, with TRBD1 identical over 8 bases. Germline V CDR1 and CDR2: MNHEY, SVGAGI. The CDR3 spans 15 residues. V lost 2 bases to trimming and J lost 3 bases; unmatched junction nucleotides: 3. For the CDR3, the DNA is TGTGCCAGCAGTTACCTCAGGGGGCCCAATCAGCCCCAGCATTTT. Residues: CASSYLRGPNQPQHF.

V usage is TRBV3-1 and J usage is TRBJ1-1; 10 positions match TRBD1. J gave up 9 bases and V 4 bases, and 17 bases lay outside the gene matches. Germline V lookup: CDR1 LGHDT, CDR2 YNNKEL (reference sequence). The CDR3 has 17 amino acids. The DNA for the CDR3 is TGTGCCAGCAGCCGCATGGGGGACAGGGGCCAAGCGGCAAAAGCTTTCTTT. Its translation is CASSRMGDRGQAAKAFF.

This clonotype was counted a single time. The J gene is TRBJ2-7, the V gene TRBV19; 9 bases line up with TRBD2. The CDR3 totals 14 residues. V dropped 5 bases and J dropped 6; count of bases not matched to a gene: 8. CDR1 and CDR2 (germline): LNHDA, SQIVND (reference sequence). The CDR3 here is CASSPGTSHSEQYF. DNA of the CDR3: TGTGCCAGTAGTCCCGGGACTAGCCATTCCGAGCAGTACTTC.

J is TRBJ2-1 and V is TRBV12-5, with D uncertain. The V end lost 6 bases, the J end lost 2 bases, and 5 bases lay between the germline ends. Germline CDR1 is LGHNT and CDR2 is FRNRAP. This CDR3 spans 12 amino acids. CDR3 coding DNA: TGTGCTAGTGGCCGAACCTACAATGAGCAGTTCTTC. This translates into CASGRTYNEQFF. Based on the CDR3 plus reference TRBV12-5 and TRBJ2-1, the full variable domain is DARVTQTPRHKVTEMGQEVTMRCQPILGHNTVFWYRQTMMQGLELLAYFRNRAPLDDSGMPKDRFSAEMPDATLATLKIQPSEPRDSAVYFCASGRTYNEQFFGPGTRLTVL.

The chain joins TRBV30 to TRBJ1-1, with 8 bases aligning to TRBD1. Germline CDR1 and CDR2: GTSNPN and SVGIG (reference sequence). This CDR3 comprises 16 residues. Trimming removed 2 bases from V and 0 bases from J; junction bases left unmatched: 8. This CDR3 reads CAWSLGQGRMNTEAFF. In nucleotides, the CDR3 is TGTGCCTGGAGTCTCGGACAGGGCAGAATGAACACTGAAGCTTTCTTT.

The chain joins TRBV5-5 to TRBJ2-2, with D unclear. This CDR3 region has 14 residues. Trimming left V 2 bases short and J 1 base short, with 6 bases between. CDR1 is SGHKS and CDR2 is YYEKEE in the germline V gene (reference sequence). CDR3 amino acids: CASSFGENTGELFF. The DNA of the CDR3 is TGTGCCAGCAGCTTTGGGGAGAACACCGGGGAGCTGTTTTTT.

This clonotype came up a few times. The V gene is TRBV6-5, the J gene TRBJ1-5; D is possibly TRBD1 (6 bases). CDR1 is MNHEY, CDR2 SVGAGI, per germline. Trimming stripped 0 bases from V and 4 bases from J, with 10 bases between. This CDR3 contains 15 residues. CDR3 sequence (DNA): TGTGCCAGCAGTTACTCACAGGGAGGTAATCAGCCCCAGCATTTT. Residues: CASSYSQGGNQPQHF.

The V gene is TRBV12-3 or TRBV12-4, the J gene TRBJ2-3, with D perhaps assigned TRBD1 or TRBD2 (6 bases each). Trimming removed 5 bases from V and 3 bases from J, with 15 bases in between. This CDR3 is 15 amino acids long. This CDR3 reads CASSLEGGRTDTQYF. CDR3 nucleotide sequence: TGTGCCAGCAGTCTTGAAGGGGGGCGAACAGATACGCAGTATTTT.

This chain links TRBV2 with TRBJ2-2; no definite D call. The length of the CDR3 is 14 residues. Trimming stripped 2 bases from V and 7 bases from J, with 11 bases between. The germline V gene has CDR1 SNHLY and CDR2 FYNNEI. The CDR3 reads CASSETGGLGELFF. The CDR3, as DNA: TGTGCCAGCAGTGAAACTGGTGGCCTCGGGGAGCTGTTTTTT.

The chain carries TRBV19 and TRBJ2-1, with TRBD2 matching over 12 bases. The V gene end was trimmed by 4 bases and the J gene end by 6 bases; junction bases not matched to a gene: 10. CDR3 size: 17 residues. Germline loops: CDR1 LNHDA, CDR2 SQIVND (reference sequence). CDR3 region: CASSTLAGGTFGNEQFF. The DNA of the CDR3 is TGTGCCAGTAGTACCCTAGCGGGAGGGACGTTTGGCAATGAGCAGTTCTTC.

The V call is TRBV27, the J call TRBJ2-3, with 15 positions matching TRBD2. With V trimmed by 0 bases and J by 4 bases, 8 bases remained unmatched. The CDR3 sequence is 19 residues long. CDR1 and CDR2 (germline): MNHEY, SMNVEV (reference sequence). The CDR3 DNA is TGTGCCAGCAGTTTATCCCCCGGGACTAGCGGGAGGAAGTCAGATACGCAGTATTTT. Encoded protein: CASSLSPGTSGRKSDTQYF.

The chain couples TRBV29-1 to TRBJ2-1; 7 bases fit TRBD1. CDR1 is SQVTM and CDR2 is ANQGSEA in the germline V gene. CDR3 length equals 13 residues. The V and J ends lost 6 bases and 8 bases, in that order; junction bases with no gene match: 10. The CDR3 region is CSVYIGGRDEQFF. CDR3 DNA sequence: TGCAGCGTGTATATAGGGGGCCGCGATGAGCAGTTCTTC.

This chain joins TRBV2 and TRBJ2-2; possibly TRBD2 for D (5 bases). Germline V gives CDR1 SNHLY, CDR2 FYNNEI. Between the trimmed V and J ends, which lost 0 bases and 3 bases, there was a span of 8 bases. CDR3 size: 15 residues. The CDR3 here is CASSEAGEDTGELFF. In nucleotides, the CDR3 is TGTGCCAGCAGTGAAGCGGGAGAGGACACCGGGGAGCTGTTTTTT. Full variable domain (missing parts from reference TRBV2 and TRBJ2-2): EPEVTQTPSHQVTQMGQEVILRCVPISNHLYFYWYRQILGQKVEFLVSFYNNEISEKSEIFDDQFSVERPDGSNFTLKIRSTKLEDSAMYFCASSEAGEDTGELFFGEGSRLTVL.

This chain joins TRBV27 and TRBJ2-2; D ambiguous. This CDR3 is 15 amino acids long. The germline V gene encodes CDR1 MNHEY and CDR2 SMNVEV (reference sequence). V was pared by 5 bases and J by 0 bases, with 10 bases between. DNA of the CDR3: TGTGCCAGCAGTCCATCGACGGCGAACACCGGGGAGCTGTTTTTT. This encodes CASSPSTANTGELFF.